This paragraph covers one TCR beta chain sequence. Its specificity is unknown. This specimen comes from a study of shared clonotypes between healthy human individuals. Looking at the study overall: Per donor, CD8 memory used one plate, CD8 naive used two, CD4 memory used three and CD4 naive used three.

CD45RA+ naive and CD45RA-negative memory subsets were separated from CD4+ cells. Findings of the study overall: The study sampled only blood, and tissue repertoires likely differ.

Looked up from germline, CDR1 is SGHVS and CDR2 is FQNEAQ. The CDR3 is made up of 15 amino acids. Deletions cut 5 bases from V and 2 bases from J, with 13 bases between. Clones were sequenced by immunoSEQ multiplex PCR, and TCRdb holds only the in-frame ones, with some missing. This sample has roughly 1.4 million clones; 98% to 99% occur once, and the top ten carry 0.36%. Sequencing input: naive CD4+ T cells sorted from blood. Subset meaning: CD45RA+ positively selected. The rearrangement joins TRBV7-8 to TRBJ2-1; D might be TRBD2 (7 bases). The clonotype comes from a man aged 25-40 years in good health. CDR3: CASSSRGGPYNEQFF. The CDR3 DNA follows: TGTGCCAGCAGCAGTAGGGGGGGGCCCTACAATGAGCAGTTCTTC.